The source of this T cell receptor (beta chain) is a study of blood T cell repertoires in COVID-19 (TCRdb year 2020). Regarding the research as a whole: Collaborator samples came from the United States, Italy and Spain and covered acute and convalescent phases of COVID-19. Deeply sampled blood TCRbeta repertoires from subjects exposed to, actively infected with, or recovered from COVID-19 were included in the dataset. HLA class I and class II types, where available, came from metadata supplied by the sample provider rather than from assay-based typing. Samples were obtained from the ongoing ImmuneRACE study (first 160 participants) and from over a thousand subjects provided by 6 global collaborators. Sample metadata almost always included a de-identified subject ID, COVID-19 status, age in years and sex. The prospective study material was composed of cDNA or gDNA derived from T cells, B-cell-depleted T cells, or PBMCs. The repertoires were released in a freely available public database meant as a resource for research on the immune response to SARS-CoV-2. What the work shows at the level of the full study, not this receptor alone: How much clinical and demographic metadata was included differed by source and by participant, and the metadata was provided uncurated.

This clone was recorded once. The antigen it binds to is not known. Base qualities are missing; no much larger clone stands one base away. Participants in the prospective study were enrolled through a virtual design, were aged about 18 to 100 years, and lived in 24 United States geographic areas. In the prospective study, cohorts were assigned on the basis of participant-reported clinical history obtained from a screening survey and a study questionnaire. Recovered participants in ImmuneRACE Cohort 3 were defined by two consecutive negative NP/OP PCR tests, clearance by a healthcare professional, or resolution of symptoms. Mobile phlebotomists in the prospective study collected whole blood, serum and a nasopharyngeal or oropharyngeal swab from every participant. Prospective study participants could optionally give additional blood draws and questionnaires over an approximately two-month period. Prospective study blood samples were shipped either frozen or at room temperature before DNA extraction.

TCRbeta CDR3 regions were amplified from genomic DNA using the immunoSEQ Assay, a bias-controlled multiplex PCR. On the study's bioinformatics: The number of nucleated cells in each sample was estimated from the amplification of reference gene primers within the assay. To quantify the absolute abundance of each unique TCRbeta CDR3 rearrangement, sequence reads were collapsed and filtered. For each sample, productive Simpson clonality was calculated as the square root of Simpson's diversity index across productive rearrangements. This immuneACCESS table, as held by TCRdb, lists in-frame sequences with V and J called but not all clones. Of the missing ones, under half trace to an unresolved V gene in checked studies; the others have no known cause. V and J calls and clone size are as listed in that table; D and trimming were resolved from the DNA. The sample table shows some 350,000 clones, and 85% to 90% are seen once. 0.9% to 1.1% of the sample rests with the top ten.

Looking up the germline V gene (reference sequence) yields CDR1 SEHNR and CDR2 FQNEAQ. V has 9 bases trimmed and J has 3 bases trimmed; junction bases matching no gene number 8. The CDR3 runs 14 amino acids, cysteine and phenylalanine included. The kept DNA is CDR3 alone, 42 bases in frame from the first base. The source material was PBMCs or T cells enriched from blood (not recorded which). The rearrangement combines TRBV7-9 with TRBJ2-1; the central 7 bases match TRBD2. The clonotype was recovered from a man aged 18 to 30 who had recovered from COVID-19. The CDR3 here reads CASSTGGGYNEQFF. Here is the DNA: TGTGCCAGTTCAACGGGAGGCGGCTACAATGAGCAGTTCTTC.